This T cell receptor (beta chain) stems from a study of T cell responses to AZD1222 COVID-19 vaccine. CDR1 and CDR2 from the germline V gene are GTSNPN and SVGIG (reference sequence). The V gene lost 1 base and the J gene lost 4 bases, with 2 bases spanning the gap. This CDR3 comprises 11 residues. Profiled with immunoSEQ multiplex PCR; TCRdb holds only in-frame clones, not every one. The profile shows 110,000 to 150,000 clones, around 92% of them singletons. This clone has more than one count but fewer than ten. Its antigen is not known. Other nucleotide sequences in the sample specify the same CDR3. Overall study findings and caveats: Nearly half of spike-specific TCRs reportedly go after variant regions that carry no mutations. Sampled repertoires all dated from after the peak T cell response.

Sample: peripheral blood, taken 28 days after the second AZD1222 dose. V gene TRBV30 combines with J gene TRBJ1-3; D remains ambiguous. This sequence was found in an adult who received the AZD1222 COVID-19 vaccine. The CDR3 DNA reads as TGTGCCTGGAGTGGGGGAAACACCATATATTTT. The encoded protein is CAWSGGNTIYF.